The sample holds one count of the clone carrying this T cell receptor beta chain. Its antigen is unidentified. An end of the junction differs from the germline gene, which may be a read error. PCR was performed using 60 Vbeta and 13 Jbeta primers. Some clones are missing from TCRdb's copy, which holds only in-frame ones; the method was immunoSEQ multiplex PCR. The data show about 150,000 clones, less than 80% seen once. This specimen belongs to a study of cytomegalovirus exposure and HLA in healthy donors. Findings and limits, study-wide: Most subjects had HLA-A and HLA-B alleles reportedly predicted accurately by TCR beta sequences.

Input material: PBMCs. This TCR was sampled from a man aged 45-65 years in good health and CMV-seropositive.

CDR3: CSSSLTPRREQYF. CDR3 bases: TGTTCCAGCAGCCTCACTCCGCGGAGGGAGCAGTACTTC. The chain couples TRBV7-9 to TRBJ2-7, with D tentatively TRBD2 (5 bases). The germline V gene encodes CDR1 SEHNR and CDR2 FQNEAQ (reference sequence). This CDR3 spans 13 amino acids.